The 5 T cell receptor beta chains given below trace back to one sample, sequenced in a study of response to subunit inactivated influenza vaccine. TCRdb recomputed calls from the RT-PCR reads with MiXCR, one row per CDR3 protein. This table has 800,000 or so distinct CDR3 sequences, about 20% appearing once. The sequencing here drew on PBMCs from blood, taken more than 4 days after vaccination. The receptors come from a man in his forties or fifties who received an inactivated influenza vaccine.

This chain connects TRBV20-1 to TRBJ2-5, with TRBD2 matching over 10 bases. CDR3 length equals 15 residues. Germline V gives CDR1 DFQATT, CDR2 SNEGSKA (reference sequence). Trimming took 1 base from V and 5 from J; bases not matched to a gene: 7. CDR3 in DNA: TGCAGTGCTAGAGTGTCTAGCGGGAGTTTTGAGACCCAGTACTTC. The encoded protein is CSARVSSGSFETQYF.

This clonotype was seen ten or more times. DNA for the CDR3: TGCAGTGCTTTCGGGACCGGTGATTCACCCCTCCACTTT. As protein: CSAFGTGDSPLHF. V gene TRBV20-1 combines with J gene TRBJ1-6; perhaps TRBD1 as D (5 bases). Germline values: CDR1 DFQATT, CDR2 SNEGSKA (reference sequence). V lost 5 bases and J 8 bases, leaving 13 bases between the germline ends. The CDR3 spans 13 residues.

This clonotype was found a few times. The V call is TRBV20-1, the J call TRBJ2-5; 10 bases map to TRBD2. The CDR3 extends over 17 amino acids. Germline values: CDR1 DFQATT, CDR2 SNEGSKA (reference sequence). V shed 0 bases, J shed 2 bases, and the junction held 9 bases outside the gene matches. This CDR3 reads CSAREVRLAGEQETQYF. CDR3 DNA: TGCAGTGCTAGAGAGGTTCGTCTAGCGGGAGAACAAGAGACCCAGTACTTC.

The CDR3 loop reads CASSLGTGTTTQYF. CDR3 coding DNA: TGTGCCAGCAGCTTAGGAACGGGAACCACTACGCAGTATTTT. The genes are TRBV7-8 and TRBJ2-3; weak D call: TRBD2 (5 bases). From germline, CDR1 is SGHVS and CDR2 FQNEAQ. CDR3 size: 14 residues. V dropped 1 base and J dropped 8 bases, with 13 bases sitting between them.

This chain joins TRBV5-6 and TRBJ2-5, with D possibly matching TRBD2 (6 bases). The CDR3 sequence is 16 residues long. Per the germline V gene, CDR1 is SGHDT and CDR2 is YYEEEE. Deletions cut 0 bases from V and 2 bases from J, with 14 bases between. CDR3 in DNA: TGTGCCAGCAGCTTGGTGGGGAGGCTCATACAAGAGACCCAGTACTTC. Protein product: CASSLVGRLIQETQYF.